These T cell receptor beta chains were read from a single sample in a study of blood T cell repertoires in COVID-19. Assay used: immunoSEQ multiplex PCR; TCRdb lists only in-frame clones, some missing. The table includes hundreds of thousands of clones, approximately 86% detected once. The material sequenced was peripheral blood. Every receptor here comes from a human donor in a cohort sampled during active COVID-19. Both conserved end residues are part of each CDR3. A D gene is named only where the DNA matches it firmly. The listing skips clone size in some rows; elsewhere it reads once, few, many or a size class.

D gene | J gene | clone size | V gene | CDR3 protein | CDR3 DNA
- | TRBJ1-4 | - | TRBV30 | CAWKAEGNNEKLFF | TGTGCCTGGAAGGCGGAGGGTAATAATGAAAAACTGTTTTTT
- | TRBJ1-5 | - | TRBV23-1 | CASSQSRGLVRGNQPQHF | TGCGCCAGCAGTCAATCGCGTGGGTTAGTCAGGGGAAATCAGCCCCAGCATTTT
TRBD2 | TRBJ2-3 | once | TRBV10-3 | CATGTSGVSTDTQYF | TGTGCCACCGGGACTAGCGGGGTCAGCACAGATACGCAGTATTTT
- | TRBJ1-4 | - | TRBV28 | CASRSPREKLFF | TGTGCCAGCAGGTCTCCACGGGAAAAACTGTTTTTT
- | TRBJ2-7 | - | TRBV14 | CASSQDWRYSEQYF | TGTGCCAGCAGCCAAGATTGGAGGTACAGCGAGCAGTACTTC
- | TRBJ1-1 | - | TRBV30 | CAWQGHPNTEAFF | TGTGCCTGGCAGGGGCACCCGAACACTGAAGCTTTCTTT
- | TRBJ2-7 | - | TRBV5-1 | CASSLGLLPGEVSYEQYF | TGCGCCAGCAGCTTGGGCCTTCTACCCGGGGAAGTTTCCTACGAGCAGTACTTC
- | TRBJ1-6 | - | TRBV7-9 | CASGGENYNSPLHF | TGTGCCAGCGGAGGGGAGAACTATAATTCACCCCTCCACTTT
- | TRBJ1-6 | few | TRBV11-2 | CASSLGGGYSPLHF | TGTGCCAGCAGCTTAGGAGGAGGTTATTCACCCCTCCACTTT
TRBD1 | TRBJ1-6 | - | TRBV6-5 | CASSHLDRAGPLHF | TGTGCCAGCAGCCACCTAGACAGGGCTGGACCCCTCCACTTT